This T cell receptor beta chain was observed in a study of naive and memory T cell subsets. Notes on the study in general: This RNA-based method may be sensitive to activation-related transcript changes.

TCR cDNA received a 3' ligated oligonucleotide that carried a UMI. Unsorted total RNA, roughly 1 to 1000 ng, was DNase treated before reverse transcription. This clonotype was detected many times. Antigen: not known. This CDR3 is 13 amino acids long. Germline V CDR1 and CDR2: SQVTM, ANQGSEA. Trimming removed 4 bases from V and 2 bases from J; junction bases left unmatched: 0. Ligated cDNA underwent four rounds of PCR with nested alpha and beta constant region primers and SP2. A single record per CDR3 protein comes from TCRdb applying MiXCR to the 5' RACE reads. Of 45,000 to 55,000 distinct CDR3 sequences listed, about 4.4% are singletons.

The chain is built from TRBV29-1 and TRBJ2-1; TRBD2 matches at 9 bases. The clonotype originates from a female donor in good health. The CDR3 spells CSVGGRAYNEQFF. CDR3 nucleotides: TGCAGCGTTGGCGGGAGGGCCTACAATGAGCAGTTCTTC.